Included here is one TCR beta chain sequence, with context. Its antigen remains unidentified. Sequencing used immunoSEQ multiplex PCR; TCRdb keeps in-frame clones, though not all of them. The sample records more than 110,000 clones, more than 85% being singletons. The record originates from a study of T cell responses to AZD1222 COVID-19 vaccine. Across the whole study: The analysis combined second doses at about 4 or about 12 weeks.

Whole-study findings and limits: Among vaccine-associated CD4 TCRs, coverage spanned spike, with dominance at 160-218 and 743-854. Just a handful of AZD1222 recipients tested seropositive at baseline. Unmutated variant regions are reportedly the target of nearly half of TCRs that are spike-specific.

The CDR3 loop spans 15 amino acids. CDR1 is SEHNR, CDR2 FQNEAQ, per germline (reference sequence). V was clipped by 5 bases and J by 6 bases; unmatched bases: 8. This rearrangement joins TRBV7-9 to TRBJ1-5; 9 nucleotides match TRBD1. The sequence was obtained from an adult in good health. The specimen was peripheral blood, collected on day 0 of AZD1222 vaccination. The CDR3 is CASSRGTGPFQPQHF. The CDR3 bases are TGTGCCAGCAGCCGCGGGACAGGGCCCTTTCAGCCCCAGCATTTT.